The 10 T cell receptor beta chains listed next were all sequenced from one sample in a study of molecular identifiers for immune sequencing clone quantification. Via MiXCR, TCRdb re-called the PCR reads, giving one row per CDR3 protein. The sample comprises under 800,000 distinct CDR3 sequences, around 25% of which are singletons, and 0.78% rests with the top ten. Sequenced sample: naive CD8+ T cells from blood, with Jurkat cell RNA spiked in. Subset here: FACS-sorted CD8+CD4-CCR7+CD45RA+ naive T cells. The receptor source for this set is a human donor in good health. Some libraries in this study had Jurkat cell RNA spiked in.

This clonotype has only a few counts. J is TRBJ1-4 and V is TRBV4-3; tentative D call: TRBD1 (5 bases). The CDR3 covers 15 residues. Germline CDR1 is LGHNA and CDR2 is YSLEER. The ends were cut back, 3 bases at V and 8 bases at J, with 16 bases in the middle. The CDR3, as DNA: TGCGCCAGCAGCCAGGACACGATAGAAGAGGAAAAACTGTTTTTT. Translation: CASSQDTIEEEKLFF.

This clonotype was seen a handful of times. The rearrangement joins TRBV4-1 to TRBJ2-2, with 9 bases lining up with TRBD1. The CDR3 has 14 residues. Germline V gene data show CDR1 as MGHRA and CDR2 as YSYEKL. V was clipped by 6 bases and J by 5 bases; unmatched bases: 4. CDR3 sequence (DNA): TGCGCCAGCAGGTTCGGACAGGGGACCGGGGAGCTGTTTTTT. Translation: CASRFGQGTGELFF.

J is TRBJ1-2 and V is TRBV20-1; D gene unclear. The CDR3 is 13 residues long. Germline lookup yields CDR1 DFQATT and CDR2 SNEGSKA (reference sequence). V dropped 5 bases and J dropped 5 bases, with 15 bases sitting between them. The CDR3 coding sequence is TGCAGTGCTTACCGCGGCTATGAATATGGCTACACCTTC. Amino acid sequence: CSAYRGYEYGYTF.

This clonotype was seen a handful of times. This chain uses TRBV24-1 with TRBJ2-1; D possibly corresponds to TRBD1 (5 bases). Trimming stripped 0 bases from V and 0 bases from J, with 8 bases between. Looked up from germline, CDR1 is KGHDR and CDR2 is SFDVKD. The CDR3 runs 16 residues. CDR3 loop: CATSDLSGPSYNEQFF. The CDR3 DNA is TGTGCCACCAGTGATTTGTCAGGGCCCTCCTACAATGAGCAGTTCTTC.

This clonotype was counted only a few times. This chain uses TRBV6-2 or TRBV6-3 with TRBJ2-7; either TRBD1 or TRBD2 may supply D (5 bases each). Germline assignment: CDR1 MNHEY and CDR2 SVGEGT. The CDR3 has 15 residues. Trimming pared 2 bases from V and 7 bases from J, leaving 18 bases between. The CDR3 region has the DNA TGTGCCAGCAGTTACGACCTGGGGCAGGGCGGGGAGCAGTACTTC. Protein product: CASSYDLGQGGEQYF.

This clonotype was recorded many times. The rearrangement links TRBV6-5 to TRBJ2-1; 10 bases align to TRBD1. V was pared by 2 bases and J by 5 bases, with 6 bases of the junction left unmatched. Germline V gene sequence: CDR1 MNHEY, CDR2 SVGAGI. The CDR3 extends over 16 amino acids. CDR3 loop: CASSYEGTGVDNEQFF. As DNA, the CDR3 is TGTGCCAGCAGTTACGAAGGGACAGGGGTGGACAATGAGCAGTTCTTC.

Worth noting for this clonotype: Given the absence of the conserved phenylalanine or tryptophan at the CDR3 end, a read error is likely. This chain links TRBV9 with TRBJ2-1; the match to TRBD2 covers 8 bases. CDR3 length: 18 amino acids. Germline V gene data show CDR1 as SGDLS and CDR2 as YYNGEE. J was trimmed by 0 bases and V by 4 bases; bases with no gene match: 12. The CDR3 coding sequence is TGTGCCAGCAGCCCAGGTAGCGGGGCCCCGAGCTCCTACAATGAGCAGTTCTGC. This gives the protein CASSPGSGAPSSYNEQFC.

The sample holds many counts of this clonotype. The chain carries TRBV5-1 and TRBJ2-7; no definite D call. This CDR3 comprises 14 residues. Germline assignment: CDR1 SGHRS and CDR2 YFSETQ. V gave up 4 bases and J gave up 0 bases, with 11 bases separating them. As DNA, the CDR3 is TGCGCCAGCAGCCACGGGCTAGACTCCTACGAGCAGTACTTC. It is translated as CASSHGLDSYEQYF.

A note on this clonotype: Being one base from a much bigger clone, this may be a read error. The CDR3 loop is CASSQGRGISLYQETQYF. The CDR3 coding sequence is TGCGCCAGCAGTCAAGGCAGGGGGATATCCCTGTACCAAGAGACCCAGTACTTC. The chain carries TRBV5-1 and TRBJ2-5; 7 bases line up with TRBD1. This CDR3 is built from 18 residues. Germline-derived CDR1 and CDR2 are SGHRS and YFSETQ. J lost 0 bases, V lost 5 bases, and 16 bases had no gene match. Filled out from reference TRBV5-1 and TRBJ2-5, the complete variable domain reads KAGVTQTPRYLIKTRGQQVTLSCSPISGHRSVSWYQQTPGQGLQFLFEYFSETQRNKGNFPGRFSGRQFSNSRSEMNVSTLELGDSALYLCASSQGRGISLYQETQYFGPGTRLLVL.

The rearrangement joins TRBV6-5 to TRBJ2-1; TRBD1 matches 8 bases. The CDR3 length is 15 residues. V was pared by 0 bases and J by 8 bases, with 6 bases of the junction left unmatched. Germline CDR1 reads MNHEY; CDR2 reads SVGAGI. In DNA, the CDR3 is TGTGCCAGCAGTTACTCCAGGACAGGGTTCGATGAGCAGTTCTTC. This encodes CASSYSRTGFDEQFF.